This TCR beta chain was observed in a study of blood T cell repertoires in COVID-19. Study-level information: COVID-19 samples, acute and convalescent, were from the United States, Italy and Spain.

J was trimmed by 5 bases and V by 0 bases; bases with no gene match: 3. Germline-derived CDR1 and CDR2 are SGHKS and YYEKEE (reference sequence). The CDR3 length is 15 residues. The protocol was immunoSEQ multiplex PCR, while the TCRdb copy is restricted to in-frame clones and leaves out a portion. Found here are over 350,000 clones, 88% of them singletons; the top ten hold approximately 1%. J is TRBJ2-3 and V is TRBV5-5; 10 bases are shared with TRBD2. The sample was PBMCs or T cells enriched from blood (not recorded which). The origin of this receptor is a woman aged 25 to 39 with acute COVID-19. The CDR3, as DNA: TGTGCCAGCAGCTTGGGGGCTAGCGGGAGAGATACGCAGTATTTT. Its protein product is CASSLGASGRDTQYF.